The 29 T cell receptor beta chains presented below share a single source sample, sequenced in a study of T cells after yellow fever vaccination. Via MiXCR, TCRdb re-called the 5' RACE reads, giving one row per CDR3 protein. The repertoire holds 250,000 or so distinct CDR3 sequences, with roughly 7.2% as singletons. The specimen comprised CD4+ T cells sorted from PBMCs, sampled 15 days after the yellow fever booster vaccination. These receptors all stem from a man aged 25-45 years who received the YFV17D yellow fever vaccine.

Only a few counts were recorded for this clonotype. The gene calls are TRBV7-9 and TRBJ2-3; TRBD1 matches 9 bases. Germline-derived CDR1 and CDR2 are SEHNR and FQNEAQ (reference sequence). Trimming removed 5 bases from V and 3 bases from J; junction bases left unmatched: 6. The CDR3 extends over 15 amino acids. The chain's CDR3 is CASSNRGRGTDTQYF. The CDR3 nucleotides are TGTGCCAGCAGCAACAGGGGGCGGGGGACAGATACGCAGTATTTT. The complete variable domain, with remaining parts taken from reference TRBV7-9 and TRBJ2-3, reads DTGVSQNPRHKITKRGQNVTFRCDPISEHNRLYWYRQTLGQGPEFLTYFQNEAQLEKSRLLSDRFSAERPKGSFSTLEIQRTEQGDSAMYLCASSNRGRGTDTQYFGPGTRLTVL.

This clonotype has ten or more counts. This chain uses TRBV5-1 with TRBJ1-2; the match to TRBD1 covers 8 bases. The V gene's germline CDR1 is SGHRS and CDR2 YFSETQ. The CDR3 is made up of 15 amino acids. The V segment lost 4 bases and the J segment 8 bases; nucleotides outside the gene matches: 13. CDR3 nucleotide sequence: TGCGCCAGCAGCGCCTCGGACAGGGCAGGGGAGGGCTACACCTTC. Its translation is CASSASDRAGEGYTF.

In its sample, this clonotype was seen many times. This chain links TRBV28 with TRBJ1-1; TRBD1 matches at 11 bases. Germline assignment: CDR1 MDHEN and CDR2 SYDVKM. With 7 bases clipped from V and 2 bases from J, the junction kept 9 bases outside the gene matches. CDR3 length: 16 residues. The CDR3 bases are TGTGCCAGCACCATGGGACAGGGGGTGATCAACACTGAAGCTTTCTTT. It specifies CASTMGQGVINTEAFF.

This clonotype has only a few counts. The CDR3 spells CSARTSESLETQYF. The CDR3 DNA follows: TGCAGTGCCCGGACTAGCGAGAGTTTGGAGACCCAGTACTTC. V is TRBV20-1 and J is TRBJ2-5; 9 bases are shared with TRBD2. CDR3 size: 14 residues. Germline CDR1 DFQATT, CDR2 SNEGSKA (reference sequence). V gave up 6 bases and J gave up 5 bases; unmatched junction bases: 10.

The rearrangement links TRBV29-1 to TRBJ2-7; no firm D call. V was pared by 6 bases and J by 5 bases, with 8 bases between. Germline assignment: CDR1 SQVTM and CDR2 ANQGSEA. The CDR3 is 10 amino acids. CDR3 in DNA: TGCAGCGTGGGATCGGACGAGCAGTACTTC. Protein sequence: CSVGSDEQYF.

This clonotype came up a few times. The chain is built from TRBV7-8 and TRBJ1-2; D may be TRBD1 (5 bases). V was cut by 8 bases and J by 4 bases, with 14 bases left in between. The germline CDR1 and CDR2 sequences are SGHVS and FQNEAQ. This CDR3 comprises 13 residues. CDR3 sequence: CASSVAGTYGYTF. The CDR3 coding sequence is TGTGCCAGCTCTGTCGCAGGGACCTATGGCTACACCTTC.

This chain links TRBV30 with TRBJ1-1; D not resolved. The CDR3 is 12 amino acids. Trimming removed 6 bases at V and 0 bases at J, with 8 bases between. Germline lookup yields CDR1 GTSNPN and CDR2 SVGIG (reference sequence). CDR3 sequence (DNA): TGTGCCTGTCGCCGGCTGAACACTGAAGCTTTCTTT. It codes for CACRRLNTEAFF.

This clonotype was observed a handful of times. The CDR3: CASTRLAGVLEETQYF. The CDR3 DNA reads as TGTGCCAGCACTCGACTAGCGGGAGTTTTGGAAGAGACCCAGTACTTC. This chain joins TRBV6-1 and TRBJ2-5, with TRBD2 matching 12 bases. V gave up 7 bases and J gave up 3 bases; unmatched junction bases: 9. The CDR3 is 16 amino acids. CDR1 and CDR2 from the germline V gene are MNHNS and SASEGT.

This clonotype was detected a few times. The gene calls are TRBV24-1 and TRBJ2-5; 9 nucleotides agree with TRBD1. There are 17 residues in the CDR3. Trimming removed 4 bases from V and 4 bases from J; junction bases left unmatched: 12. The germline CDR1 and CDR2 sequences are KGHDR and SFDVKD. The CDR3, as DNA: TGTGCCACCAGTGACCGTACAGGGGGCTCGGGGCGAGAGACCCAGTACTTC. It yields the protein CATSDRTGGSGRETQYF.

This clonotype was found a few times. The chain uses TRBV12-5 and TRBJ2-1, with 10 bases that match TRBD1. The CDR3 covers 15 residues. The germline V gene encodes CDR1 LGHNT and CDR2 FRNRAP. Unmatched junction bases numbered 5, after V lost 3 bases and J lost 6 bases. In DNA form, the CDR3 reads TGTGCTAGTGGTTTAGGGACAGGGGCCTCCAATGAGCAGTTCTTC. This encodes CASGLGTGASNEQFF. The full variable domain, rest sourced from reference TRBV12-5 and TRBJ2-1, is DARVTQTPRHKVTEMGQEVTMRCQPILGHNTVFWYRQTMMQGLELLAYFRNRAPLDDSGMPKDRFSAEMPDATLATLKIQPSEPRDSAVYFCASGLGTGASNEQFFGPGTRLTVL.

This clonotype has a count of ten or more. The chain's CDR3 is CASSGRTSESYEQYF. The DNA of the CDR3 is TGCGCCAGCAGTGGACGGACTAGCGAGTCCTACGAGCAGTACTTC. The chain links TRBV10-2 to TRBJ2-7, with 9 nucleotides matching TRBD2. Germline trimming cut 4 bases from V and 1 base from J; bases unmatched to any gene: 5. Looked up from germline, CDR1 is WSHSY and CDR2 is SAAADI. This CDR3 spans 15 amino acids.

On this clonotype: An end of the junction differs from the germline gene, which may be a read error. CDR3 nucleotide sequence: TGCGACAGCAGCTTGGCCATTAACTTCGGGTACAATGAGCAGTTCTTC. Translating gives CDSSLAINFGYNEQFF. The chain links TRBV5-1 to TRBJ2-1, with D hard to call. This CDR3 is 16 amino acids long. Germline-derived CDR1 and CDR2 are SGHRS and YFSETQ.

This clonotype was seen many times. The V gene is TRBV7-9, the J gene TRBJ1-1, with D hard to call. Germline V gene lookup returns CDR1 SEHNR and CDR2 FQNEAQ (reference sequence). There are 14 residues in the CDR3. V was pared by 3 bases and J by 0 bases, with 8 bases between. CDR3 DNA sequence: TGTGCCAGCAGCTTGGCGGGAGTGAACACTGAAGCTTTCTTT. Its translation is CASSLAGVNTEAFF.

The chain employs TRBV3-1 and TRBJ2-2; D possibly uses TRBD1 or TRBD2 (5 bases each). CDR1 and CDR2 from the germline V gene are LGHDT and YNNKEL (reference sequence). Trimming stripped 1 base from V and 4 bases from J, with 10 bases between. This CDR3 region has 15 residues. Written as DNA, the CDR3 is TGTGCCAGCAGCCAAGCCGGGACCTCCACCGGGGAGCTGTTTTTT. Its translation is CASSQAGTSTGELFF. Drawing the rest from reference TRBV3-1 and TRBJ2-2, the complete variable domain is DTAVSQTPKYLVTQMGNDKSIKCEQNLGHDTMYWYKQDSKKFLKIMFSYNNKELIINETVPNRFSPKSPDKAHLNLHINSLELGDSAVYFCASSQAGTSTGELFFGEGSRLTVL.

V gene TRBV6-1 combines with J gene TRBJ2-5; TRBD2 aligns across 12 bases. CDR3 length equals 16 residues. The germline V gene encodes CDR1 MNHNS and CDR2 SASEGT. V was clipped by 4 bases and J by 5 bases; unmatched bases: 8. CDR3: CASSATGTSGFETQYF. Here the CDR3 DNA reads TGTGCCAGCAGTGCCACCGGGACTAGCGGGTTTGAGACCCAGTACTTC.

This clonotype was counted between two and nine times. The chain recombines TRBV7-2 with TRBJ2-1; 10 bases are shared with TRBD2. Germline assignment: CDR1 SGHTA and CDR2 FQGNSA. After removal of 0 bases from V and 7 bases from J, the junction contained 6 bases not matched to a gene. The CDR3 spans 16 residues. The CDR3 DNA reads as TGTGCCAGCAGCTTAGCCGTCCTAGCGGGAGCTAATGAGCAGTTCTTC. Protein product: CASSLAVLAGANEQFF. The full variable domain, completed using reference TRBV7-2 and TRBJ2-1, is GAGVSQSPSNKVTEKGKDVELRCDPISGHTALYWYRQSLGQGLEFLIYFQGNSAPDKSGLPSDRFSAERTGGSVSTLTIQRTQQEDSAVYLCASSLAVLAGANEQFFGPGTRLTVL.

This chain links TRBV6-2 or TRBV6-3 with TRBJ1-1, with 8 bases that match TRBD1. Germline CDR1 is MNHEY and CDR2 is SVGEGT. The CDR3 sequence is 14 residues long. V lost 7 bases, J lost 2 bases, and 6 bases stayed unmatched. The CDR3 spells CASTFRGPNTEAFF. The CDR3 DNA reads as TGTGCCAGCACCTTCAGGGGGCCTAACACTGAAGCTTTCTTT.

The sample holds many counts of this clonotype. This rearrangement joins TRBV20-1 to TRBJ2-1, with 8 bases aligning to TRBD2. The germline gives CDR1 DFQATT, CDR2 SNEGSKA (reference sequence). Losses at the gene ends were 3 bases for V and 7 bases for J; bases not matched to a gene: 14. This CDR3 region has 16 residues. The CDR3 here is CSARGGAGVLGNEQFF. DNA for the CDR3: TGCAGTGCTAGGGGTGGAGCGGGAGTTTTGGGGAATGAGCAGTTCTTC.

This clonotype was observed at least ten times. The chain employs TRBV7-8 and TRBJ2-2, with 7 bases matching TRBD2. V shed 1 base, J shed 1 base, and the junction held 3 bases outside the gene matches. Germline CDR1 reads SGHVS; CDR2 reads FQNEAQ. There are 16 residues in the CDR3. CDR3 loop: CASSLGASGNTGELFF. The DNA of the CDR3 is TGTGCCAGCAGCTTAGGGGCTAGCGGGAACACCGGGGAGCTGTTTTTT. Together with reference TRBV7-8 and TRBJ2-2, the CDR3 gives the full variable domain: GAGVSQSPRYKVAKRGQDVALRCDPISGHVSLFWYQQALGQGPEFLTYFQNEAQLDKSGLPSDRFFAERPEGSVSTLKIQRTQQEDSAVYLCASSLGASGNTGELFFGEGSRLTVL.

This clonotype was counted between two and nine times. The chain carries TRBV6-2 or TRBV6-3 and TRBJ2-1, with 15 nucleotides matching TRBD2. The ends lost 6 bases at V and 12 bases at J; junction bases unmatched: 6. Germline-derived CDR1 and CDR2 are MNHEY and SVGEGT. CDR3 length: 14 residues. CDR3 bases: TGTGCCAGCAGAACGCGGACTAGCGGGAGGGCGCAGTTCTTC. Protein product: CASRTRTSGRAQFF.

This chain links TRBV27 with TRBJ2-3; D might be TRBD1 (6 bases). The CDR3 length is 15 residues. V shed 5 bases and J shed 2 bases, with 14 bases lying between them. Germline CDR1 and CDR2: MNHEY and SMNVEV (reference sequence). The DNA for the CDR3 is TGTGCCAGCAGTCCTTGGGGGCCTACCACAGATACGCAGTATTTT. Its translation: CASSPWGPTTDTQYF.

This clonotype showed up many times. The rearrangement uses TRBV7-2 and TRBJ2-7; D call uncertain. CDR3 length equals 11 residues. The V gene lost 5 bases and the J gene lost 0 bases, with 2 bases spanning the gap. The germline gives CDR1 SGHTA, CDR2 FQGNSA. In DNA form, the CDR3 reads TGTGCCAGCAGCCTCTCCTACGAGCAGTACTTC. Translated: CASSLSYEQYF.

This clonotype showed up just a few times. The chain uses TRBV4-3 and TRBJ2-1; 9 bases line up with TRBD1. V lost 2 bases, J lost 7 bases, and 9 bases stayed unmatched. The CDR3 consists of 16 residues. Germline assignment: CDR1 LGHNA and CDR2 YSLEER. The DNA for the CDR3 is TGCGCCAGCAGCCAATTAACAGGGGGCGAATTTAATGAGCAGTTCTTC. Its protein is CASSQLTGGEFNEQFF.

This clonotype was picked up many times. V gene TRBV29-1 combines with J gene TRBJ2-2; 10 nucleotides match TRBD1. Trimming cost V 6 bases and J 5 bases; bases outside gene matches: 0. The CDR3 runs 12 residues. Germline V gene data show CDR1 as SQVTM and CDR2 as ANQGSEA. The CDR3 DNA reads as TGCAGCGTGGACAGGGGGACCGGGGAGCTGTTTTTT. Amino acids: CSVDRGTGELFF.

CDR3 nucleotides: TGCGCCAGCAGTGAAAACCAGTCCGGGGAGCTGTTTTTT. Amino acids: CASSENQSGELFF. The V and J genes are TRBV10-1 and TRBJ2-2; D gene ambiguous. Deletions cut 3 bases from V and 6 bases from J, with 8 bases between. In germline, CDR1 is WNHNN, CDR2 SYGVQD (reference sequence). This CDR3 has 13 residues.

V is TRBV15 and J is TRBJ2-7; possibly TRBD2 for D (6 bases). Germline V gene sequence: CDR1 LNHNV, CDR2 YYDKDF (reference sequence). There are 15 residues in the CDR3. With 1 base removed from V and 3 bases from J, the gap between germline ends came to 13 bases. The CDR3 loop reads CATSRGRVADYEQYF. CDR3 nucleotide sequence: TGTGCCACCAGCAGAGGAAGGGTAGCGGACTACGAGCAGTACTTC.

There are a few counts of this clonotype. The V call is TRBV29-1, the J call TRBJ2-1; 12 positions agree with TRBD1. The CDR3 runs 16 residues. V dropped 3 bases and J dropped 8; count of bases not matched to a gene: 11. CDR1 and CDR2 (germline): SQVTM, ANQGSEA. The CDR3 sequence: CSVDSLGTGGSYEQFF. The CDR3 DNA sequence: TGCAGCGTTGATTCTCTAGGGACAGGGGGCTCCTATGAGCAGTTCTTC.

This clonotype was observed a handful of times. This chain connects TRBV12-3 or TRBV12-4 to TRBJ2-1, with 10 positions matching TRBD2. The CDR3 totals 15 residues. V lost 5 bases to trimming and J lost 9 bases; unmatched junction nucleotides: 10. The chain's CDR3 is CASSLRQREGGEQFF. The CDR3 DNA follows: TGTGCCAGCAGTCTGAGGCAGCGGGAGGGAGGTGAGCAGTTCTTC.

This chain uses TRBV12-3 or TRBV12-4 with TRBJ2-2, with D possibly being TRBD1 or TRBD2 (5 bases each). The CDR3 spans 14 residues. Trimming left V 6 bases short and J 0 bases short, with 8 bases between. The CDR3 here is CASRGPANTGELFF. In nucleotides, the CDR3 is TGTGCCAGCAGGGGACCCGCGAACACCGGGGAGCTGTTTTTT.